The source of this TCR beta chain is a study of blood T cell repertoires in COVID-19. Enrollees, 18 to 89 years old, lived in 20 to 25 US areas. Participants' reported clinical history set cohort assignment. The table came from immunoSEQ multiplex PCR; TCRdb's copy has only in-frame clones and leaves some out. The table includes 350,000 to 400,000 clones, about 88% detected once. Germline V gene lookup returns CDR1 KGHDR and CDR2 SFDVKD. This CDR3 has 16 residues. The ends lost 2 bases at V and 3 bases at J; junction bases unmatched: 2. The source is a woman in her late teens or twenties who had recovered from COVID-19. J is TRBJ2-2 and V is TRBV24-1; TRBD2 aligns across 10 bases. The sample consisted of PBMCs or T cells enriched from blood (not recorded which). CDR3 in amino acids: CATSDSSGGYTGELFF. DNA for the CDR3: TGTGCCACCAGTGATTCTAGCGGGGGCTACACCGGGGAGCTGTTTTTT.